The TCR beta chain described here comes from a study of naive CD8 T cells in extremely preterm neonates. The sample holds sorted live naive CD8+ CD45RA+CCR7+ T cells. V was shortened by 4 bases and J by 4 bases, with 8 bases between the two germline ends. The germline V gene has CDR1 MNHEY and CDR2 SVGAGI. CDR3 length: 13 residues. Profiled with immunoSEQ multiplex PCR; TCRdb holds only in-frame clones, not every one. The table records over 6,500 clones, roughly 98% of them present only once. The sequence derives from a human donor in good health. The specimen sequenced was naive CD8+ T cells from blood. V gene TRBV6-5 combines with J gene TRBJ1-5; D remains unclear. For the CDR3, the DNA is TGTGCCAGCAGTTCTGGACTTAATCAGCCCCAGCATTTT. Amino acid sequence: CASSSGLNQPQHF.